The 27 T cell receptor beta chains below come from one sample, sequenced in a study of cytotoxic CD8 clonotypes in ibrutinib-treated CLL (dated by TCRdb to about 2021). Libraries were made using the immunoSEQ multiplex PCR assay. The immuneACCESS repertoire file appears here via TCRdb, limited to in-frame rearrangements. These files lack a portion of the clones; in checked studies, under half of the deficit traces to unresolved V genes, and the cause of the others is not known. The sample includes 60,000 to 70,000 clones, with less than 75% observed a single time. The leading ten clones occupy under 15% of the sample. The time point label, as the study defines it: eleven to twelve months on ibrutinib. The input for sequencing was PBMCs, taken after 12 months of ibrutinib treatment. The receptors stem from a human donor with chronic lymphocytic leukemia.

This rearrangement joins TRBV13 to TRBJ2-1; 8 bases map to TRBD2. This CDR3 has 16 residues. The germline V gene has CDR1 PRHDT and CDR2 FYEKMQ (reference sequence). Trimming took 1 base from V and 1 from J; bases not matched to a gene: 3. CDR3: CASSLEGLVSYNEQFF. DNA for the CDR3: TGTGCCAGCAGCTTAGAGGGACTAGTATCCTACAATGAGCAGTTCTTC.

This clone was detected a few times. The chain couples TRBV5-1 to TRBJ2-5; perhaps TRBD2 as D (5 bases). The CDR3 sequence is 14 residues long. V was shortened by 10 bases and J by 5 bases, with 21 bases between the two germline ends. Per germline, CDR1 SGHRS and CDR2 YFSETQ. CDR3 in DNA: TGCGCCGCCCGTCGGACCCCGGGGTATGAGACCCAGTACTTC. It specifies CAARRTPGYETQYF.

This sequence joins TRBV28 and TRBJ1-1, with D perhaps matching TRBD1 (5 bases). The CDR3 totals 13 residues. Trimming cost V 6 bases and J 2 bases, with 10 bases left between them. Germline values: CDR1 MDHEN, CDR2 SYDVKM. CDR3 sequence reads: CASRGPSNTEAFF. In DNA form, the CDR3 reads TGTGCCAGCAGGGGGCCTTCAAACACTGAAGCTTTCTTT.

This clone was found a few times. The gene calls are TRBV7-9 and TRBJ2-2, with D unclear. Germline V gene lookup returns CDR1 SEHNR and CDR2 FQNEAQ (reference sequence). The CDR3 sequence is 14 residues long. V shed 3 bases and J shed 3 bases, with 8 bases lying between them. CDR3 bases: TGTGCCAGCAGCTTCATCGGATACACCGGGGAGCTGTTTTTT. The encoded protein is CASSFIGYTGELFF.

The table lists this clone with a few counts. The rearrangement links TRBV11-2 to TRBJ1-1; D gene uncertain. CDR1 SGHAT and CDR2 FQNNGV come from the germline V gene. The ends were cut back, 3 bases at V and 0 bases at J, with 11 bases in the middle. This CDR3 comprises 15 residues. CDR3 loop: CASSLFVGLNTEAFF. In DNA form, the CDR3 reads TGTGCCAGCAGCTTGTTCGTCGGCTTGAACACTGAAGCTTTCTTT.

There are a few counts of this clone. The rearrangement uses TRBV4-1 and TRBJ2-5; 10 bases are shared with TRBD2. In germline, CDR1 is MGHRA, CDR2 YSYEKL. The CDR3 runs 14 residues. Losses at the gene ends were 0 bases for V and 9 bases for J; bases not matched to a gene: 4. CDR3 DNA sequence: TGCGCCAGCAGCCAAGAAAGACTAGCGGGTTCCCAGTACTTC. This gives the protein CASSQERLAGSQYF.

The CDR3 sequence: CASSQFEGNKNIQYF. CDR3 DNA: TGCGCCAGCAGCCAATTTGAGGGAAACAAAAACATTCAGTACTTC. The genes are TRBV4-1 and TRBJ2-4, with a possible D match to TRBD2 (5 bases). The V end lost 2 bases, the J end lost 3 bases, and 11 bases lay between the germline ends. Germline lookup yields CDR1 MGHRA and CDR2 YSYEKL. This CDR3 has 15 residues.

This clone showed up just a few times. CDR3 residues: CASSSTGIYGYTF. The CDR3 nucleotides are TGTGCCAGCAGCTCAACAGGTATCTATGGCTACACCTTC. The chain employs TRBV5-5 and TRBJ1-2, with D tentatively TRBD1 (5 bases). V shed 3 bases and J shed 4 bases, with 10 bases lying between them. The CDR3 spans 13 residues. CDR1 SGHKS and CDR2 YYEKEE come from the germline V gene (reference sequence).

The rearrangement links TRBV6-5 to TRBJ2-2; D remains ambiguous. V lost 10 bases to trimming and J lost 6 bases, with 15 bases between them. Germline V gives CDR1 MNHEY, CDR2 SVGAGI. CDR3 length equals 13 residues. The CDR3 region has the DNA TGTGCCACGCACAATTCAGGTTCCGGGGAGCTGTTTTTT. Protein: CATHNSGSGELFF.

This sequence joins TRBV5-8 and TRBJ2-3; 12 positions agree with TRBD2. Germline CDR1 and CDR2: SGHTS and YDEGEE. Trimming cost V 0 bases and J 4 bases; bases outside gene matches: 3. CDR3 length: 16 amino acids. The CDR3 bases are TGTGCCAGCAGCTTGGGACTAGCGGGAGACGCAGATACGCAGTATTTT. Translating it yields CASSLGLAGDADTQYF. The full variable domain, its missing parts supplied by reference TRBV5-8 and TRBJ2-3, is EAGVTQSPTHLIKTRGQQATLRCSPISGHTSVYWYQQALGLGLQFLLWYDEGEERNRGNFPPRFSGRQFPNYSSELNVNALELEDSALYLCASSLGLAGDADTQYFGPGTRLTVL.

The table lists this clone with many counts. This chain uses TRBV9 with TRBJ2-4, with 7 bases fitting TRBD1. V lost 3 bases to trimming and J lost 0 bases; unmatched junction nucleotides: 15. The V gene's germline CDR1 is SGDLS and CDR2 YYNGEE. This CDR3 is built from 19 residues. As DNA, the CDR3 is TGTGCCAGCAGCGCTTTTGGTACTACAGGGGCACCAGCCAAAAACATTCAGTACTTC. This codes for CASSAFGTTGAPAKNIQYF. Full variable domain (rest looked up from reference TRBV9 and TRBJ2-4): DSGVTQTPKHLITATGQRVTLRCSPRSGDLSVYWYQQSLDQGLQFLIQYYNGEERAKGNILERFSAQQFPDLHSELNLSSLELGDSALYFCASSAFGTTGAPAKNIQYFGAGTRLSVL.

The rearrangement links TRBV5-4 to TRBJ2-7, with 7 bases that match TRBD1. The trim removed 2 bases at V and 5 bases at J, leaving 7 bases unmatched. Germline V gives CDR1 SGHNT, CDR2 YYREEE (reference sequence). CDR3 length equals 14 residues. The CDR3 protein is CASSLPGGYDEQYF. DNA for the CDR3: TGTGCCAGCAGCTTACCAGGGGGATACGACGAGCAGTACTTC.

This clone ranks as medium-sized. The chain recombines TRBV20-1 with TRBJ2-4, with 7 bases aligning to TRBD1. In germline, CDR1 is DFQATT, CDR2 SNEGSKA (reference sequence). CDR3 length equals 10 residues. Trimming cost V 4 bases and J 12 bases; bases outside gene matches: 3. CDR3 coding DNA: TGCAGTGCTACGACAGGGTCTCAGTACTTC. This gives the protein CSATTGSQYF.

The genes are TRBV10-3 and TRBJ2-7; no clear D gene. This CDR3 spans 14 amino acids. Trimming took 0 bases from V and 4 from J, leaving 10 bases between them. CDR1 is ENHRY and CDR2 is SYGVKD in the germline V gene. The CDR3 DNA follows: TGTGCCATCAGTGAGTCGAGCCTCTTGTACGAGCAGTACTTC. It specifies CAISESSLLYEQYF.

The chain combines TRBV6-1 with TRBJ2-7, with D perhaps assigned TRBD1 or TRBD2 (5 bases each). This CDR3 is built from 13 residues. The V gene's germline CDR1 is MNHNS and CDR2 SASEGT. The CDR3 protein is CASSEAMNLGTEV. The CDR3, as DNA: TGTGCCAGCAGTGAAGCGATGAATTTGGGGACCGAGGTC.

The chain uses TRBV5-1 and TRBJ2-5; a weak D match, TRBD2 (6 bases). The V gene lost 0 bases and the J gene lost 0 bases, with 9 bases spanning the gap. The CDR3 totals 15 residues. Germline V gives CDR1 SGHRS, CDR2 YFSETQ. The CDR3 loop is CASSLGTTDQETQYF. The DNA for the CDR3 is TGCGCCAGCAGCTTGGGGACTACCGACCAAGAGACCCAGTACTTC.

This chain links TRBV28 with TRBJ2-2; D might be TRBD2 (5 bases). This CDR3 is 15 amino acids long. V was trimmed by 3 bases and J by 1 base, leaving 9 bases between them. Per germline, CDR1 MDHEN and CDR2 SYDVKM. The CDR3 DNA follows: TGTGCCAGCAGTTTCGAGGGTTGGAACACCGGGGAGCTGTTTTTT. It codes for CASSFEGWNTGELFF.

The rearrangement links TRBV19 to TRBJ2-6; D possibly matches TRBD1 or TRBD2 (6 bases each). This CDR3 has 16 residues. Trimming removed 3 bases from V and 4 bases from J, with 13 bases in between. The germline V gene encodes CDR1 LNHDA and CDR2 SQIVND (reference sequence). The CDR3 protein is CASSIYRGRGANVLTF. The CDR3 DNA reads TGTGCCAGTAGTATTTACCGGGGGCGCGGGGCCAACGTCCTGACTTTC.

V gene TRBV10-3 combines with J gene TRBJ2-7; no reliable D call. Germline V gives CDR1 ENHRY, CDR2 SYGVKD. V shed 6 bases and J shed 3 bases, with 12 bases lying between them. The CDR3 has 13 residues. The CDR3 loop reads CAIRAAPLYEQYF. CDR3 coding DNA: TGTGCCATCAGGGCAGCGCCCCTCTACGAGCAGTACTTC.

V and J are TRBV27 and TRBJ1-5; weak D call: TRBD1 (5 bases). The germline gives CDR1 MNHEY, CDR2 SMNVEV (reference sequence). The CDR3 has 13 residues. V was clipped by 3 bases and J by 7 bases, with 10 bases between them. CDR3 protein: CASSFQGSQPQHF. The CDR3 coding sequence is TGTGCCAGCAGTTTCCAGGGTAGCCAGCCCCAGCATTTT.

V is TRBV18 and J is TRBJ1-3, with no clear D. CDR1 KGHSH and CDR2 LQKENI come from the germline V gene. V was cut by 3 bases and J by 0 bases, with 9 bases left in between. The CDR3 totals 15 residues. The CDR3 sequence is CASSPAVRSGNTIYF. CDR3 bases: TGTGCCAGCTCACCGGCGGTTCGCTCTGGAAACACCATATATTTT.

As DNA, the CDR3 is TGTGCCAGCAGTGCGGGACAGGGGGATCAGCCCCAGCATTTT. This encodes CASSAGQGDQPQHF. J is TRBJ1-5 and V is TRBV6-1; TRBD1 matches at 11 bases. The V segment lost 4 bases and the J segment 5 bases; nucleotides outside the gene matches: 1. From germline, CDR1 is MNHNS and CDR2 SASEGT. The CDR3 runs to 14 residues.

The chain uses TRBV5-1 and TRBJ2-2; TRBD1 matches at 8 bases. The germline V gene encodes CDR1 SGHRS and CDR2 YFSETQ. Unmatched junction bases numbered 4, after V lost 0 bases and J lost 6 bases. The CDR3 totals 15 residues. This chain's CDR3 is CASSLAATGAGELFF. The CDR3 DNA reads TGCGCCAGCAGCTTGGCAGCGACAGGGGCCGGGGAGCTGTTTTTT. Using reference TRBV5-1 and TRBJ2-2 for the parts outside the CDR3, the full variable domain is KAGVTQTPRYLIKTRGQQVTLSCSPISGHRSVSWYQQTPGQGLQFLFEYFSETQRNKGNFPGRFSGRQFSNSRSEMNVSTLELGDSALYLCASSLAATGAGELFFGEGSRLTVL.

This clone was seen a few times. The chain employs TRBV28 and TRBJ1-5; weak D call: TRBD1 (6 bases). This CDR3 contains 15 residues. Germline values: CDR1 MDHEN, CDR2 SYDVKM. Deletions cut 3 bases from V and 12 bases from J, with 21 bases between. The CDR3 DNA follows: TGTGCCAGCAGTTTCAGGGGACTTCAGTCGGAAAACCAGCATTTT. Protein product: CASSFRGLQSENQHF.

This chain links TRBV27 with TRBJ1-1, with TRBD1 matching 9 bases. Germline CDR1 reads MNHEY; CDR2 reads SMNVEV (reference sequence). Trimming cost V 6 bases and J 4 bases; bases outside gene matches: 12. The CDR3 covers 16 residues. Here the CDR3 DNA reads TGTGCCAGCAGCCCCGACAGGGGGGTCCGGGGCACTGAAGCTTTCTTT. It is translated as CASSPDRGVRGTEAFF.

The V and J genes are TRBV6-5 and TRBJ1-2, with 7 bases that match TRBD1. CDR1 and CDR2 from the germline V gene are MNHEY and SVGAGI. J lost 5 bases, V lost 9 bases, and 12 bases had no gene match. The CDR3 has 14 amino acids. This CDR3 is CASTTQGGGYGYTF. CDR3 coding DNA: TGTGCCAGTACAACTCAGGGGGGAGGATATGGCTACACCTTC.

The rearrangement uses TRBV28 and TRBJ2-1, with D tentatively TRBD1 (5 bases). Germline assignment: CDR1 MDHEN and CDR2 SYDVKM. Trimming shortened V by 6 bases and J by 4 bases, and 10 bases separated the two germline ends. This CDR3 contains 13 residues. This chain's CDR3 is CASSTDSYNEQFF. The CDR3, as DNA: TGTGCCAGCAGCACCGACAGTTACAATGAGCAGTTCTTC.